This TCR beta chain was captured by sequencing in a study of identical twins. Study outcomes and limitations: Excess low generation probability was seen in twin-shared out-of-frame alpha sequences. Less excess twin sharing appeared in beta out-of-frame sequences.

TCRdb recomputed calls from the 5' RACE reads with MiXCR, one row per CDR3 protein. The table has hundreds of thousands of distinct CDR3 sequences, over 20% seen once. This clonotype was recorded a few times. Its antigen is still unknown. Donors were all healthy Caucasians. Germline values: CDR1 SGHRS, CDR2 YFSETQ. V dropped 5 bases and J dropped 4 bases, with 15 bases sitting between them. The CDR3 contains 14 residues. These data were also filed under a second study, of T cells expressing NK-cell markers. From that study: Researchers report these clonotypes also headed the CD3+CD56-NKG2C+ fraction in several donors.

J is TRBJ1-1 and V is TRBV5-1, with D possibly TRBD1 on 6 matching bases. The sequenced material came from PBMCs. The receptor was isolated from a woman between 18 and 29 years old in good health. The CDR3 DNA follows: TGCGCCAGCAGGTCCGGGGGCCGGGGCACTGAAGCTTTCTTT. This sequence encodes CASRSGGRGTEAFF.